The sequence of this T cell receptor (beta chain) was determined in a study of CD8 T cells in Susac syndrome. The RNA, roughly 0.5 to 1 ug, was put through reverse transcription using random hexamers. TCRdb used MiXCR to reprocess the immunoSEQ multiplex PCR reads, holding one entry per CDR3 protein. Of a few hundred thousand distinct CDR3 sequences listed, about 94% are singletons. The source material was CD4+ T cells from PBMCs. The TCR originated in a human donor with Susac syndrome.

The CDR3 loop reads CASSPLRGSGGYTF. DNA of the CDR3: TGTGCCAGCAGCCCTCTTCGAGGGTCGGGGGGCTACACCTTC. The chain employs TRBV7-6 and TRBJ1-2; D remains unclear. Looked up from germline, CDR1 is SGHVS and CDR2 is FNYEAQ. Trimming pared 5 bases from V and 8 bases from J, leaving 18 bases between. The CDR3 spans 14 residues.